This TCR beta chain was identified in a study of tumor and adjacent non-tumor tissue in lung cancer. CDR1 MDHEN and CDR2 SYDVKM come from the germline V gene. The CDR3 has 17 amino acids. The template was RNA from unsorted bulk tissue. Chemotherapy-naive patients with new lung cancer underwent thoracic surgery in China, August–November 2014. The sample holds one count of this clonotype. No antigen is known for it. One end of the junction is discordant with germline, which a read error may explain. A modified ARM-PCR protocol with three rounds of nested PCR amplified TCRbeta. TCRdb reprocessed the multiplex PCR reads with MiXCR, giving one entry per CDR3 protein. This table has 71,000 or so distinct CDR3 sequences, 80% to 85% appearing once. Study results and caveats: Compared with tumor, normal lung showed significantly lower TCR diversity.

This clonotype originated in a woman aged 45-59 years with non-small cell lung cancer. This rearrangement joins TRBV28 to TRBJ2-5; 7 bases are a match to TRBD2. Sequencing was done on a sample of lung tumor tissue. The CDR3 DNA is TGTGCCAGCACCTTCAGGAGTAGTGGGAGGGCCGTGGAGACCAAGTACTTC. The encoded protein is CASTFRSSGRAVETKYF.